These T cell receptor beta chains were read from a single sample in a study of T cell responses to AZD1222 COVID-19 vaccine. Here immunoSEQ multiplex PCR was the method, and the copy in TCRdb shows in-frame clones only, minus some. The repertoire consists of fewer than 130,000 clones, with about 90% occurring once and the leading ten covering over 2%. The sequencing used peripheral blood, collected 28 days after the second AZD1222 dose. The receptors come from an adult who received the AZD1222 COVID-19 vaccine. Each CDR3 is given with its conserved first and last residue. A D gene is named only where the DNA matches it firmly. Clone sizes are given selectively: once, few, many, or a class where the clone is expanded.

v_gene	j_gene	d_gene	len	abundance	CDR3nt	CDR3aa
TRBV19	TRBJ2-4	TRBD1	16	-	TGTGCCAGTAGTATCCCGACAGGGACGTCCAAAAACATTCAGTACTTC	CASSIPTGTSKNIQYF
TRBV18	TRBJ2-5	-	13	-	TGTGCCAGCTCCCGAACCGCGACGGAGACCCAGTACTTC	CASSRTATETQYF
TRBV7-9	TRBJ1-3	TRBD1	15	-	TGTGCCAGCAGACCTCCAGGGGGTTCTGGAAACACCATATATTTT	CASRPPGGSGNTIYF
TRBV11-2	TRBJ2-1	-	17	once	TGTGCCAGCAGCTCAACGACCAGGACTGAATCCTACAATGAGCAGTTCTTC	CASSSTTRTESYNEQFF
TRBV7-2	TRBJ1-1	-	12	-	TGTGCCAGCAGCTTAGCGGTCACTGAAGCTTTCTTT	CASSLAVTEAFF
TRBV28	TRBJ2-7	-	13	-	TGTGCCAGCAGTTATGGGCAGTCCTACGAGCAGTACTTC	CASSYGQSYEQYF
TRBV6-5	TRBJ1-6	TRBD1	15	-	TGTGCCAGCAGCTCACAGGGGGCAAGAAATTCACCCCTCCACTTT	CASSSQGARNSPLHF
TRBV19	TRBJ1-5	-	15	-	TGTGCCAGTAATAGGAGACCGAATAGCAATCAGCCCCAGCATTTT	CASNRRPNSNQPQHF
TRBV15	TRBJ1-5	-	15	-	TGTGCCACCAGCAGAGAGTACAGGGTAGGACAGCCCCAGCATTTT	CATSREYRVGQPQHF
TRBV2	TRBJ1-3	-	16	few	TGTGCCAGCAGTGAACTAGGGCCCCTCTCTGGAAACACCATATATTTT	CASSELGPLSGNTIYF
TRBV7-2	TRBJ1-2	TRBD1	15	-	TGTGCCAGCAGCCCCACCGGGACAGGGGTAGGGGGCTACACCTTC	CASSPTGTGVGGYTF
TRBV10-3	TRBJ1-5	TRBD1	16	-	TGTGCCATCAGTGAAGGGCAGACAGGGGGAAATCAGCCCCAGCATTTT	CAISEGQTGGNQPQHF
TRBV14	TRBJ2-6	TRBD1	17	-	TGTGCCAGCAGCCGCCGGGACAGCTACTCTGGGGCCAACGTCCTGACTTTC	CASSRRDSYSGANVLTF
TRBV25-1	TRBJ2-1	-	16	once	TGTGCCAGCAGTGACCAGGGATCAACCTCCTACAATGAGCAGTTCTTC	CASSDQGSTSYNEQFF
TRBV5-4	TRBJ2-3	TRBD1	16	-	TGTGCCAGCAGCTCCCCACAGGGGGTTGGCACAGATACGCAGTATTTT	CASSSPQGVGTDTQYF
TRBV5-6	TRBJ2-4	TRBD1	14	-	TGTGCCAGCAGCTGGGGACAGGGACTGGACATTCAGTACTTC	CASSWGQGLDIQYF
TRBV3-1/TRBV3-2	TRBJ2-2	TRBD2	17	once	TGTGCCAGCAGCCAAAGTAGCGGGAGCTCCGACACCGGGGAGCTGTTTTTT	CASSQSSGSSDTGELFF
TRBV30	TRBJ2-3	-	14	-	TGTGCCTGGGGTCTAGCGCTTAGCACAGATACGCAGTATTTT	CAWGLALSTDTQYF
TRBV28	TRBJ1-6	-	17	-	TGTGCCAGCAGTTTGTCACTTGCAGGGTTTAGTAATTCACCCCTCCACTTT	CASSLSLAGFSNSPLHF
TRBV18	TRBJ2-5	TRBD1	13	-	TGTGCCAGCTCAACGGGACAGCAAGAGACCCAGTACTTC	CASSTGQQETQYF
TRBV7-6	TRBJ2-1	TRBD2	20	-	TGTGCCAGCAGCTTAGACTTTACTAGCGGGAGGACGGTTTTTTTTGATGAGCAGTTCTTC	CASSLDFTSGRTVFFDEQFF
TRBV7-3	TRBJ2-5	TRBD2	16	-	TGTGCCAGCAGCTCCGGGGTAGCGGGAGGGTACGGGACCCAGTACTTC	CASSSGVAGGYGTQYF
TRBV5-1	TRBJ1-3	-	15	-	TGCGCCAGCAGCTTGTCGGCCACCGGGGGAAACACCATATATTTT	CASSLSATGGNTIYF
TRBV4-1	TRBJ1-6	-	17	once	TGCGCCAGCAGCCAAGATGGGTTGACAGTTAATAATTCACCCCTCCACTTT	CASSQDGLTVNNSPLHF
TRBV11-3	TRBJ2-1	TRBD1	13	-	TGTGCCAGCAGCAAACAGGGGAGCAATGAGCAGTTCTTC	CASSKQGSNEQFF
TRBV6-2/TRBV6-3	TRBJ2-7	TRBD2	15	-	TGTGCCAGCAGTTACTCTCGCGGGAGTCCCCACGAGCAGTACTTC	CASSYSRGSPHEQYF
TRBV24-1	TRBJ2-5	-	13	-	TGTGCCACCAGTGATTTGCAATTGGAGACCCAGTACTTC	CATSDLQLETQYF
TRBV2	TRBJ2-2	-	15	-	TGTGCCAGCAGTGAACTGGGGGCGCATACCGGGGAGCTGTTTTTT	CASSELGAHTGELFF
TRBV30	TRBJ2-5	TRBD2	15	-	TGTGCCTGGACCCCCAGCGGGAGAGAGCAAGAGACCCAGTACTTC	CAWTPSGREQETQYF
TRBV19	TRBJ1-5	-	15	-	TGTGCCAGTAGTATAACGGATTATAGCAATCAGCCCCAGCATTTT	CASSITDYSNQPQHF
TRBV5-5	TRBJ1-2	TRBD1	14	-	TGTGCCAGCAGCGGACAGGGCGAGATCTATGGCTACACCTTC	CASSGQGEIYGYTF
TRBV7-2	TRBJ1-2	-	18	-	TGTGCCAGCAGGCCGTGGCGAGCAGGGCGAGAATCTCTTTATGGCTACACCTTC	CASRPWRAGRESLYGYTF
TRBV2	TRBJ2-5	-	11	once	TGTGCCAGCAGTGGGGGTGAGACCCAGTACTTC	CASSGGETQYF
TRBV18	TRBJ2-1	TRBD1	14	-	TGTGCCAGCTCACCGACGGGACAGTACAATGAGCAGTTCTTC	CASSPTGQYNEQFF
TRBV18	TRBJ1-4	TRBD1	15	-	TGTGCCAGCTCACCTTCCGGGACAGTTAATGAAAAACTGTTTTTT	CASSPSGTVNEKLFF
TRBV29-1	TRBJ2-2	TRBD2	19	-	TGCAGCGTTGAGGTGTGGGGGAATAGCGGGAACTACCCCGCCGGGGAGCTGTTTTTT	CSVEVWGNSGNYPAGELFF
TRBV7-9	TRBJ1-1	TRBD1	17	-	TGTGCCAGCAGCCCGGGGCCCCACAGGGGGATAAACACTGAAGCTTTCTTT	CASSPGPHRGINTEAFF
TRBV4-2	TRBJ1-1	TRBD1	16	-	TGTGCCAGCAGCCAAGGAACCGGACAGGGGGGTACTGAAGCTTTCTTT	CASSQGTGQGGTEAFF
TRBV7-8	TRBJ2-1	TRBD2	22	-	TGTGCCAGCAGCTTAGCGCCGGGACTAGCGTCAACATCAGGGAGCTCCTACAATGAGCAGTTCTTC	CASSLAPGLASTSGSSYNEQFF
TRBV9	TRBJ1-2	TRBD1	14	-	TGTGCCAGCAGCGTAGATGACAGGGGGCTTGGCTACACCTTC	CASSVDDRGLGYTF
TRBV29-1	TRBJ2-3	TRBD2	14	-	TGCAGCGTTGGAATAGCGGGAGTTGTGGATACGCAGTATTTT	CSVGIAGVVDTQYF